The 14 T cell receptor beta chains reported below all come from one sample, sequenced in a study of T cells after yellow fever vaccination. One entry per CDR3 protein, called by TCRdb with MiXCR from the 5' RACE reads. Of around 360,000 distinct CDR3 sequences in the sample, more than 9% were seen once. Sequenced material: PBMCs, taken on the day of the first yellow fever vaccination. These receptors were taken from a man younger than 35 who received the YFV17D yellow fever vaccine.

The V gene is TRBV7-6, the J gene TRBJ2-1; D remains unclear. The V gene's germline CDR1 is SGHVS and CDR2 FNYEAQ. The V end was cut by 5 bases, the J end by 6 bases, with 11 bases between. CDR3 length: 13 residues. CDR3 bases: TGTGCCAGCAGCCTCGTTTTAGGCAATGAGCAGTTCTTC. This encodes CASSLVLGNEQFF. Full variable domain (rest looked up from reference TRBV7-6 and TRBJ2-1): GAGVSQSPRYKVTKRGQDVALRCDPISGHVSLYWYRQALGQGPEFLTYFNYEAQQDKSGLPNDRFSAERPEGSISTLTIQRTEQRDSAMYRCASSLVLGNEQFFGPGTRLTVL.

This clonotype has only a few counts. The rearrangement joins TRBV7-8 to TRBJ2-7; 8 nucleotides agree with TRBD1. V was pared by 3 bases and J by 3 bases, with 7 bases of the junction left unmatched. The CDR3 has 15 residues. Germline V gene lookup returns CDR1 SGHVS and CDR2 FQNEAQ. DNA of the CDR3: TGTGCCAGCAGCTTTGCTATCGGACAGGGCTACGAGCAGTACTTC. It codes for CASSFAIGQGYEQYF.

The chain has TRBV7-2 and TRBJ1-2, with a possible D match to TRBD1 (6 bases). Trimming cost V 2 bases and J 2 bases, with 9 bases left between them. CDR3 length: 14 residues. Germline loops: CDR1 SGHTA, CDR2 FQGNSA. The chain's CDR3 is CASSLTTGNYGYTF. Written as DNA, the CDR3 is TGTGCCAGCAGCTTAACGACAGGCAACTATGGCTACACCTTC.

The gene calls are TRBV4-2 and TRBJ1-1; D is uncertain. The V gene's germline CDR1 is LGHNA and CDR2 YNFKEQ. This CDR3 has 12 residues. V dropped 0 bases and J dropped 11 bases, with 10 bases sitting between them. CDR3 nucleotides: TGTGCCAGCAGCCAAGAGGGGTCTCGGGCTTTCTTT. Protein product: CASSQEGSRAFF.

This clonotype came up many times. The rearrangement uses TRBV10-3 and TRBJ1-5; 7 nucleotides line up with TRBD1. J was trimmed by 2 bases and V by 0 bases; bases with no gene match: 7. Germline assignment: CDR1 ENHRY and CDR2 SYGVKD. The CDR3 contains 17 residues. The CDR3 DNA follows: TGTGCCATCAGTGAGTCGGTCGGAACAGGGGGCAATCAGCCCCAGCATTTT. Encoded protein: CAISESVGTGGNQPQHF.

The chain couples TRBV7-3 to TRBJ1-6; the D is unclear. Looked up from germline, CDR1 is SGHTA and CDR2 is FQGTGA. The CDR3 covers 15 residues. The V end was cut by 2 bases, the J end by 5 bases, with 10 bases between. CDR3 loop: CASSLEGGNNSPLHF. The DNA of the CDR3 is TGTGCCAGCAGCTTAGAGGGAGGGAATAATTCACCCCTCCACTTT.

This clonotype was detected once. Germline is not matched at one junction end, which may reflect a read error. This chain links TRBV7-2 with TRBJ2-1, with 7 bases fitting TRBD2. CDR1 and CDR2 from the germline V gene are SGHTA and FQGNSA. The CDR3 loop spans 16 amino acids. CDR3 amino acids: CASSQQRDGGYTEQFF. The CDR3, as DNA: TGTGCCAGCAGCCAGCAAAGGGACGGGGGGTACACTGAGCAGTTCTTC.

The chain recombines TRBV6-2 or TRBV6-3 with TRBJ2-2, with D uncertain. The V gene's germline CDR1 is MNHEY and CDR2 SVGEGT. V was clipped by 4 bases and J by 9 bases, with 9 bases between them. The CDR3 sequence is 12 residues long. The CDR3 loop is CASSSYSRELFF. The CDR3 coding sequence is TGTGCCAGCAGTTCTTATTCCCGGGAGCTGTTTTTT.

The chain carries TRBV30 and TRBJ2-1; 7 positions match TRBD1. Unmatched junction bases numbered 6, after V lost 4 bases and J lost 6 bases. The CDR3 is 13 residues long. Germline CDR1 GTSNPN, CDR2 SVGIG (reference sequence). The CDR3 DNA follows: TGTGCCTGGATACACAGGGGAAGCAATGAGCAGTTCTTC. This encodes CAWIHRGSNEQFF. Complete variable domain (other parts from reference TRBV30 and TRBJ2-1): SQTIHQWPATLVQPVGSPLSLECTVEGTSNPNLYWYRQAAGRGLQLLFYSVGIGQISSEVPQNLSASRPQDRQFILSSKKLLLSDSGFYLCAWIHRGSNEQFFGPGTRLTVL.

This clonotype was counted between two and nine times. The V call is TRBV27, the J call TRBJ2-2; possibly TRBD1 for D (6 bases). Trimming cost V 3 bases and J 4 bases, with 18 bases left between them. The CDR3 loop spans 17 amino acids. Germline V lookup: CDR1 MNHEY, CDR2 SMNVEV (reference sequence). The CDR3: CASSLGTGSRATGELFF. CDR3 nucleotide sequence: TGTGCCAGCAGTTTGGGTACAGGGAGTCGGGCCACCGGGGAGCTGTTTTTT.

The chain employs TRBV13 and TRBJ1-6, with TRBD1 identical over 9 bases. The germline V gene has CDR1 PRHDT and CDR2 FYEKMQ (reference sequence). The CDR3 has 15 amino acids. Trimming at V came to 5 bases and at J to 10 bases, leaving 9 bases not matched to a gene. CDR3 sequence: CASSLRTGDGSPLHF. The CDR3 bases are TGTGCCAGCAGCCTCAGGACAGGGGATGGCTCACCCCTCCACTTT.

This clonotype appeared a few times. The CDR3 DNA reads as TGTGCCAGCAGCCCCAGGGGAGGGGATAAGAGCACAGATACGCAGTATTTT. Translated, it gives CASSPRGGDKSTDTQYF. The rearrangement uses TRBV4-2 and TRBJ2-3, with D perhaps TRBD2 (7 bases). This CDR3 has 17 amino acids. With 4 bases removed from V and 0 bases from J, the gap between germline ends came to 17 bases. CDR1 is LGHNA, CDR2 YNFKEQ, per germline.

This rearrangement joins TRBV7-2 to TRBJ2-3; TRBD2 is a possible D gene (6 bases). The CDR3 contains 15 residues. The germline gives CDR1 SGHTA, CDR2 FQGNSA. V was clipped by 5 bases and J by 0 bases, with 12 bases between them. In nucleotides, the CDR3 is TGTGCCAGCAGCCGCGGGGCGAGTAGCACAGATACGCAGTATTTT. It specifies CASSRGASSTDTQYF. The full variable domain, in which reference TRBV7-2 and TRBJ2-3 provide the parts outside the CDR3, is GAGVSQSPSNKVTEKGKDVELRCDPISGHTALYWYRQSLGQGLEFLIYFQGNSAPDKSGLPSDRFSAERTGGSVSTLTIQRTQQEDSAVYLCASSRGASSTDTQYFGPGTRLTVL.

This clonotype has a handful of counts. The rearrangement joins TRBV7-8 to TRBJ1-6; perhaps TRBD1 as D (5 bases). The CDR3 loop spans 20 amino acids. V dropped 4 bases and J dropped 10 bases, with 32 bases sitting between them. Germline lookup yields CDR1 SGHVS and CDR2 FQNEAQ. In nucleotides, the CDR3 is TGTGCCAGCAGCTGGGGGAGACCGCTGCTGTATTCGGGGCGGGGGTCACCCCTCCACTTT. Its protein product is CASSWGRPLLYSGRGSPLHF.